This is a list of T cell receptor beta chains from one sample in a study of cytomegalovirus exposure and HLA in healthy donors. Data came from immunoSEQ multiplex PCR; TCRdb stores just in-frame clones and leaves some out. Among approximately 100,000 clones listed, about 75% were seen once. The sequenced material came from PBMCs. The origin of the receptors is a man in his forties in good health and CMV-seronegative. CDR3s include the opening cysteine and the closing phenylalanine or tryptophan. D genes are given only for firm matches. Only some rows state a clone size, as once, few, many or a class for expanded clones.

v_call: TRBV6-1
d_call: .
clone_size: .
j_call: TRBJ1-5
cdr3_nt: TGTGCCAGCAGGGATTGGGCACAGCCCCAGCATTTT
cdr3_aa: CASRDWAQPQHF

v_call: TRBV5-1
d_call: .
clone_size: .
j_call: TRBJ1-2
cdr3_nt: TGCGCCAGCAGCTTGGGAGGGTTCGCTGATGGCTACACCTTC
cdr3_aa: CASSLGGFADGYTF

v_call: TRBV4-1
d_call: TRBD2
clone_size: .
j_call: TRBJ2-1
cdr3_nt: TGCGCCAGCAGCCAAGCGTTCGGGAGCGGGGGGGCTAATGAGCAGTTCTTC
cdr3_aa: CASSQAFGSGGANEQFF

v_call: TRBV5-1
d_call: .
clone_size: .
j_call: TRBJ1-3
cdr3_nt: TGCGCCAGCAGCAAAGACATAGGTAACTCTGGAAACACCATATATTTT
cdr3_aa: CASSKDIGNSGNTIYF

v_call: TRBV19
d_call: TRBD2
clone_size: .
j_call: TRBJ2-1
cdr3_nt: TGTGCCAGTAGTATTCGCATAGCGGGGGACTCCAACAATGAGCAGTTCTTC
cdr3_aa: CASSIRIAGDSNNEQFF

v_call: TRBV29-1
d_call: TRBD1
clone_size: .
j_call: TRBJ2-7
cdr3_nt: TGCAGCGTTCGGACAGGGGGTGGCTACGAGCAGTACTTC
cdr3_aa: CSVRTGGGYEQYF

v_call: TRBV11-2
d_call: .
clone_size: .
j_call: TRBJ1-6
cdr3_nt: TGTGCCAGCAGAGGGGGGGCAGGCCGTGGAACCCTCCACTTT
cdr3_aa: CASRGGAGRGTLHF

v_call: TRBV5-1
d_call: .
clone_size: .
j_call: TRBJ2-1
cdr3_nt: TGCGCCAGCGCCCTTGGCGGGGGCCACGAGCAGTTCTTC
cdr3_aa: CASALGGGHEQFF

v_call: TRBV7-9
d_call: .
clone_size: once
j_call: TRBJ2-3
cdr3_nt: TGTGCCAGCAGCGGGTACAGGGCGCGAACAGATACGCAGTATTTT
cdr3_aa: CASSGYRARTDTQYF

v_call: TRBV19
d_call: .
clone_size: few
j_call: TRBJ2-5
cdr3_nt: TGTGCCAGTAGTACTCCCGGGGGCCAAGAGACCCAGTACTTC
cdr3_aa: CASSTPGGQETQYF

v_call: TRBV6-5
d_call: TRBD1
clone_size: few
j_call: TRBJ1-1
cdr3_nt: TGTGCCAGCAGACAGGGGTGGGCCACTGAAGCTTTCTTT
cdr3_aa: CASRQGWATEAFF

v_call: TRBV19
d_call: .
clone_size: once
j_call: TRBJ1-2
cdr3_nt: TGTGCCAGTAGTATCCTCGGTGGCTACACCTTC
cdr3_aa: CASSILGGYTF

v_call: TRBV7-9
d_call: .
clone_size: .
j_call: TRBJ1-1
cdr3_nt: TGTGCCAGCAGCCCACGGGACATTTTCACTGAAGCTTTCTTT
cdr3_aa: CASSPRDIFTEAFF

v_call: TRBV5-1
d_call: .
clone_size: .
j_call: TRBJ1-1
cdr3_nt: TGCGCCAGCAGCCTTAGACGGGGGGGGAACACTGAAGCTTTCTTT
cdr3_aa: CASSLRRGGNTEAFF

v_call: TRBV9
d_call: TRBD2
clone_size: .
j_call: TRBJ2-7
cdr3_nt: TGTGCCAGCAGCCCCCGGGGAGGGAGGTCTCGAGAGCAGTACTTC
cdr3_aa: CASSPRGGRSREQYF

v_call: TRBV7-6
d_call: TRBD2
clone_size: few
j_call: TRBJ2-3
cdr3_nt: TGTGCCAGCAGCTTAGGGACTAGCGGGGGTTCAGATACGCAGTATTTT
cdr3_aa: CASSLGTSGGSDTQYF

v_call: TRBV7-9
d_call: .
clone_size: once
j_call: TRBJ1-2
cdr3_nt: TGTGCCAGCAGCTTAGGACACAATGGCTACACCTTC
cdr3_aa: CASSLGHNGYTF

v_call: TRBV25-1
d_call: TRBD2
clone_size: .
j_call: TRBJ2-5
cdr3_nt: TGTGCCAGCAGTGGACTAGCGGTCCAAGAGACCCAGTACTTC
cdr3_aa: CASSGLAVQETQYF

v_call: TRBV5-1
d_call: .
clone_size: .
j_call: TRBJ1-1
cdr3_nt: TGCGCCAGCAGCTTGGGTCGGACAGCGAACACTGAAGCTTTCTTT
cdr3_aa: CASSLGRTANTEAFF

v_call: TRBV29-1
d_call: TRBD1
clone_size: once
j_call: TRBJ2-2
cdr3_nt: TGCAGCGTCAGGACAGGGGGAACGAACACCGGGGAGCTGTTTTTT
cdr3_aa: CSVRTGGTNTGELFF

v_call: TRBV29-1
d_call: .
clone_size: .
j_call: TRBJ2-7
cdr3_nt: TGCAGCGTTGGGGACATCAGTTCCTACGAGCAGTACTTC
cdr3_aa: CSVGDISSYEQYF

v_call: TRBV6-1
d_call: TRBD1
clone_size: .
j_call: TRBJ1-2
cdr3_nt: TGTGCCAGCAGTGTACAGGGGATTACCTATGGCTACACCTTC
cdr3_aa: CASSVQGITYGYTF

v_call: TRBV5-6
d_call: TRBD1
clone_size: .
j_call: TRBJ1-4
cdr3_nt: TGTGCCAGCAGCCCAGGACAGGTTATGTCTAATGAAAAACTGTTTTTT
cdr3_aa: CASSPGQVMSNEKLFF

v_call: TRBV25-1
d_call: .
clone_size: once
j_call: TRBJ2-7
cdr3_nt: TGTGCCAGCAGTTCCCAGGAATCTATCGACGAGCAGTACTTC
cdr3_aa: CASSSQESIDEQYF

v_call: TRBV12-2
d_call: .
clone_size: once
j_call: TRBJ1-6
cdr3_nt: TGTGCAAGTCGCTTAGTGGGCAGGGAAGGTTCACCCCTCCACTTT
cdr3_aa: CASRLVGREGSPLHF

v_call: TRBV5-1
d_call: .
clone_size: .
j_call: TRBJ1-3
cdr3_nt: TGCGCCAGCAGCTTGCCAGGGTCTGGAAACACCATATATTTT
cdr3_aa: CASSLPGSGNTIYF

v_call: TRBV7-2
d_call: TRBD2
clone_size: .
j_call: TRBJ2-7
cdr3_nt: TGTGCCAGCAGCAAAGCGGGGGGGCCTGTCGAGCAGTACTTC
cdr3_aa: CASSKAGGPVEQYF

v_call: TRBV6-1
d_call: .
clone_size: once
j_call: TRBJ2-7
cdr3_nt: TGTGCCACCCGACAGCCCTCCTACGAGCAGTACTTC
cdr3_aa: CATRQPSYEQYF

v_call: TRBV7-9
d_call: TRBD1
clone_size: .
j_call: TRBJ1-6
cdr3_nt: TGTTCCAGCAGCTCTACGGTCCCCGAGACAGGGCGGGATTCACCCCTCCACTTT
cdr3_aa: CSSSSTVPETGRDSPLHF

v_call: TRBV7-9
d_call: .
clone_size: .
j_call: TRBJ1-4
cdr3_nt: TGTGCCAGCAGCTTAGAAAGGAGAACTAATGAAAAACTGTTTTTT
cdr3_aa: CASSLERRTNEKLFF

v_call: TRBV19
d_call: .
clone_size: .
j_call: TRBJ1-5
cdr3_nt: TGTGCCAGTAGTATAAATTCGGGAGGGAATCAGCCCCAGCATTTT
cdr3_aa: CASSINSGGNQPQHF

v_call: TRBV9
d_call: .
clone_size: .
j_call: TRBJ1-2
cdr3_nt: TGTGCCAGCAGCGTAGGGAGGGCGGGGGATGGCTACACCTTC
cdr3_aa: CASSVGRAGDGYTF

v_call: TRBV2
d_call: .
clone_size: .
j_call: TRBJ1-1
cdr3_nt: TGTGCCAGCCGACTCGGGGGGCTGAACACTGAAGCTTTCTTT
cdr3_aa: CASRLGGLNTEAFF

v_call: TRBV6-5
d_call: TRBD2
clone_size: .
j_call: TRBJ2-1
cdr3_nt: TGTGCCAGCAGTCTTGCGGGGGGCCTGGACAATGAGCAGTTCTTC
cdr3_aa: CASSLAGGLDNEQFF

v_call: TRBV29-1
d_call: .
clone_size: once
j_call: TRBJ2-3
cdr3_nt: TGCAGCGTTGAGAGGGTATCAGATACGCAGTATTTT
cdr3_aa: CSVERVSDTQYF

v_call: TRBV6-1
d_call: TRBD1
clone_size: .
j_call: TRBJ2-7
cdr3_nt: TGTGCCAGCAACAGGGGGGCTTATCTGGAGCAGTACTTC
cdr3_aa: CASNRGAYLEQYF

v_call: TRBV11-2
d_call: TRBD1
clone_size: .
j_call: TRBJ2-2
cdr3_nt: TGTGCCAGCAGCGTGACAGGGGGCCTTAACACCGGGGAGCTGTTTTTT
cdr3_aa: CASSVTGGLNTGELFF

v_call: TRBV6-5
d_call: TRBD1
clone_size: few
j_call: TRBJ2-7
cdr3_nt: TGTGCCAGCAGTCCCTACAGGGGACCCTACGAGCAGTACTTC
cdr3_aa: CASSPYRGPYEQYF

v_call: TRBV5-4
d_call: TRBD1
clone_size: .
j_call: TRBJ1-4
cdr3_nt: TGTGCCAGCAGCTCAGGGGGCTCCAGAACTAATGAAAAACTGTTTTTT
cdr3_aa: CASSSGGSRTNEKLFF

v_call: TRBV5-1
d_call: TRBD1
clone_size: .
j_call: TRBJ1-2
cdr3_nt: TGCGCCAGCAGCTTTCGGACAGGGGGCAACTATGGCTACACCTTC
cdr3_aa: CASSFRTGGNYGYTF

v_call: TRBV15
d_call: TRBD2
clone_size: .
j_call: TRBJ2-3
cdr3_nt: TGTGCCACCAGCAGAGATCGGCGGGGGGGTACAGATACGCAGTATTTT
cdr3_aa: CATSRDRRGGTDTQYF

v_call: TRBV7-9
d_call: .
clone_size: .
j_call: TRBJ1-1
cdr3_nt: TGTGCCAGCAACTCTCAGGGAAGGAGTACTGAAGCTTTCTTT
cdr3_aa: CASNSQGRSTEAFF

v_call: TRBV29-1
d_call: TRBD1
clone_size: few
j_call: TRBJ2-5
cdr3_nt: TGCAGCGTGACGGACAGGGGCGGAGAGACCCAGTACTTC
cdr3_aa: CSVTDRGGETQYF

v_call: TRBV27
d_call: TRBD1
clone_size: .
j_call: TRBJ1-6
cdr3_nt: TGTGCCAGCAGTCCCCGGACAGGATTTAATTCACCCCTCCACTTT
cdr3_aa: CASSPRTGFNSPLHF

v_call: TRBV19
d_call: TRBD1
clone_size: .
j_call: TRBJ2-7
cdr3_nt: TGTGCCAGTAGTACGACGGACAGGGGAAGGTACGAGCAGTACTTC
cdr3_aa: CASSTTDRGRYEQYF

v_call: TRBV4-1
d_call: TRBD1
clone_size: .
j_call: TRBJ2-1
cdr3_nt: TGCGCCAGCAGCCAAGATTCCAGGGGGCGCGGGAATGAGCAGTTCTTC
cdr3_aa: CASSQDSRGRGNEQFF

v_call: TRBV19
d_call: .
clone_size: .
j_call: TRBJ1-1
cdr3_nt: TGTGCCAGTAGTGCCACAGCGGACACTGAAGCTTTCTTT
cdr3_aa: CASSATADTEAFF

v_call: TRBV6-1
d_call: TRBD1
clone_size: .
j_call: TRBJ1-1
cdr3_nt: TGTGCCAGCAGTCTAACAGGGGAGACTGAAGCTTTCTTT
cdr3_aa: CASSLTGETEAFF

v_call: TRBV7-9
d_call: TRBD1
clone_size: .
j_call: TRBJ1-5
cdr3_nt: TGTGCCAGCAGCCGGACAGGGGCCGGCAATCAGCCCCAGCATTTT
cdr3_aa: CASSRTGAGNQPQHF